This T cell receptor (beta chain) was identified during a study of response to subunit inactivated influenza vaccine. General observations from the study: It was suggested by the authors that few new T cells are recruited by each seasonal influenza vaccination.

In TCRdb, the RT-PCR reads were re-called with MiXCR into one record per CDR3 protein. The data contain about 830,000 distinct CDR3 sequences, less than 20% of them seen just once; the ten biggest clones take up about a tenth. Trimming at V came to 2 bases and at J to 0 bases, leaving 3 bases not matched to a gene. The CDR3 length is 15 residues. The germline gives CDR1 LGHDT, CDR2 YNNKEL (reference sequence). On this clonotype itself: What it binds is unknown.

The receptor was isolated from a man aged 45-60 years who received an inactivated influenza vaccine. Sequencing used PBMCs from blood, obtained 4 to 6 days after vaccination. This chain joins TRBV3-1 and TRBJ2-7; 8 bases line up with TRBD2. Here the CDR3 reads CASSQISGASYEQYF. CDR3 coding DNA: TGTGCCAGCAGCCAAATTAGCGGGGCCTCCTACGAGCAGTACTTC.